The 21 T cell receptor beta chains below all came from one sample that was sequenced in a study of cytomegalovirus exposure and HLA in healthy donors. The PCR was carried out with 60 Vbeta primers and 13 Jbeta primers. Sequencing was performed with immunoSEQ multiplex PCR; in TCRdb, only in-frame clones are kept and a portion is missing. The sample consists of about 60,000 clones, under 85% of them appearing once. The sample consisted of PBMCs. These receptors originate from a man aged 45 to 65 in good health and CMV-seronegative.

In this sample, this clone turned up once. The CDR3 reads CASRHTGQSTDTQYF. CDR3 nucleotides: TGTGCCAGCAGACATACAGGGCAAAGCACAGATACGCAGTATTTT. The chain carries TRBV5-5 and TRBJ2-3, with D possibly being TRBD1 (6 bases). The germline V gene has CDR1 SGHKS and CDR2 YYEKEE (reference sequence). V lost 5 bases and J 0 bases, leaving 13 bases between the germline ends. This CDR3 contains 15 residues.

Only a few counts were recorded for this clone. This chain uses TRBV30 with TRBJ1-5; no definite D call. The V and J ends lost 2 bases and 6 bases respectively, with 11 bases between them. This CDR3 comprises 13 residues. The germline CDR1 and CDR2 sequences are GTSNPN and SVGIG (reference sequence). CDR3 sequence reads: CAWSSGNGQPQHF. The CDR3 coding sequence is TGTGCCTGGAGTTCCGGGAATGGTCAGCCCCAGCATTTT.

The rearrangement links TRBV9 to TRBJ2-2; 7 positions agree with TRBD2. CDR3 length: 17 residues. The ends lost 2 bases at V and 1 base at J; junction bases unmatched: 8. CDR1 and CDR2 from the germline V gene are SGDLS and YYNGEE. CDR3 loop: CASSVEYGGKNTGELFF. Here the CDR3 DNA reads TGTGCCAGCAGCGTGGAATACGGGGGGAAGAACACCGGGGAGCTGTTTTTT.

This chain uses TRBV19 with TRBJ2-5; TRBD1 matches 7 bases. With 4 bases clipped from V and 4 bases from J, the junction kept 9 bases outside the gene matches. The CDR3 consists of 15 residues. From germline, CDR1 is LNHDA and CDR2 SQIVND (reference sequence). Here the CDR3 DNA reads TGTGCCAGTAGTAAGACAGGGAAGTTAGGAGAGACCCAGTACTTC. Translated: CASSKTGKLGETQYF.

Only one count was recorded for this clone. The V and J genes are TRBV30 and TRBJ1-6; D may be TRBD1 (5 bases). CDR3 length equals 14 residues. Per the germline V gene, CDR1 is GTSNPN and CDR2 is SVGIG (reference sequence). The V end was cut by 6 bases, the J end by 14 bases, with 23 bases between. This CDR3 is CACNKGLGGSSLHF. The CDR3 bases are TGTGCCTGCAATAAGGGACTCGGGGGTTCGTCCCTCCACTTT.

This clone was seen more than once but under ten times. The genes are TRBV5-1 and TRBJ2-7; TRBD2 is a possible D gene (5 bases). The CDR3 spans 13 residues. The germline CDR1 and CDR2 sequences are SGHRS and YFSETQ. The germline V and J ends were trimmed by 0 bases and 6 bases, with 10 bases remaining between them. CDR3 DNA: TGCGCCAGCAGCTTGGGGATCGAGGGCGAGCAGTACTTC. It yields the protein CASSLGIEGEQYF.

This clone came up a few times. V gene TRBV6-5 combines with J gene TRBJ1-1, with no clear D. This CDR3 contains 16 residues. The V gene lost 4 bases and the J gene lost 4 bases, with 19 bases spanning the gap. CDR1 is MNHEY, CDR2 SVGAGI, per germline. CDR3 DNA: TGTGCCAGCAGTTTCGGGTTGTGGAGGATTAGCACTGAAGCTTTCTTT. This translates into CASSFGLWRISTEAFF.

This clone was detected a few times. The CDR3 protein is CASSAGTPNTEAFF. In nucleotides, the CDR3 is TGTGCCAGCAGCGCCGGGACACCGAACACTGAAGCTTTCTTT. This chain uses TRBV9 with TRBJ1-1; perhaps TRBD1 as D (6 bases). There are 14 residues in the CDR3. Germline CDR1 and CDR2: SGDLS and YYNGEE. Trimming removed 3 bases at V and 1 base at J, with 10 bases between.

CDR3 protein: CASSSGTVSYNSPLHF. The CDR3 DNA sequence: TGTGCCAGCAGTTCTGGGACAGTTTCCTATAATTCACCCCTCCACTTT. This sequence joins TRBV27 and TRBJ1-6, with 7 bases that match TRBD1. CDR3 size: 16 residues. With 4 bases clipped from V and 1 base from J, the junction kept 4 bases outside the gene matches. Germline CDR1 MNHEY, CDR2 SMNVEV (reference sequence).

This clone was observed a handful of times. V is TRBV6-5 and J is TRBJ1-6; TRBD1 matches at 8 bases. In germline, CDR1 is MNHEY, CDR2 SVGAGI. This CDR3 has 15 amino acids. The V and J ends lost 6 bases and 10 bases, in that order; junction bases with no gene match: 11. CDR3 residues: CASREMTGDSSPLHF. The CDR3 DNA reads TGTGCCAGCAGAGAAATGACAGGGGATTCCTCACCCCTCCACTTT.

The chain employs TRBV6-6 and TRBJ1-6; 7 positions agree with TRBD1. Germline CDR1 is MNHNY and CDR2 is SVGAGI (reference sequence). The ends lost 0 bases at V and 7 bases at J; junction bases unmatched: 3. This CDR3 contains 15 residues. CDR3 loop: CASSYSSGGNSPLHF. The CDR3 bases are TGTGCCAGCAGTTACTCGTCAGGGGGAAATTCACCCCTCCACTTT.

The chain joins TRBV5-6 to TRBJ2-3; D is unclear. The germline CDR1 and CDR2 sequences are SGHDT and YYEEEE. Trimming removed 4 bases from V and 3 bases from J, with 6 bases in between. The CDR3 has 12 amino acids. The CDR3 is CASSLITDTQYF. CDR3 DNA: TGTGCCAGCAGCCTTATAACAGATACGCAGTATTTT.

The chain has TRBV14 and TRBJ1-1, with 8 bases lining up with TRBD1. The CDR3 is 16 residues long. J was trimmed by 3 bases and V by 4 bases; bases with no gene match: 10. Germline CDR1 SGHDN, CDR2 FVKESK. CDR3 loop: CASSPPGTGWYTEAFF. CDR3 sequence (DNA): TGTGCCAGCAGCCCCCCGGGGACAGGTTGGTACACTGAAGCTTTCTTT.

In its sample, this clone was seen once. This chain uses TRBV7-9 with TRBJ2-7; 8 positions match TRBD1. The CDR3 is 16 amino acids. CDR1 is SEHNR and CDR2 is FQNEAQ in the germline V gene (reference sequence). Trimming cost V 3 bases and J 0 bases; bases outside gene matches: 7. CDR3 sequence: CASSFLTGARSYEQYF. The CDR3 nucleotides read TGTGCCAGCAGCTTTTTGACAGGGGCTCGCTCCTACGAGCAGTACTTC.

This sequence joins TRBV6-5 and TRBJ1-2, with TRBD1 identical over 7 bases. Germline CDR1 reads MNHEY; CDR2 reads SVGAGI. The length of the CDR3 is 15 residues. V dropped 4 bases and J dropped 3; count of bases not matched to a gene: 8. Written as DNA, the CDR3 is TGTGCCAGCAGTTCCCTGACAGGGTTGCACTATGGCTACACCTTC. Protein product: CASSSLTGLHYGYTF.

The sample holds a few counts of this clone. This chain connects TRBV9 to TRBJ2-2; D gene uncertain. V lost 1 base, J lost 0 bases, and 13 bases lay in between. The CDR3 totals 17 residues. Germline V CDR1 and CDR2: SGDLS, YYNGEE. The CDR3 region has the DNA TGTGCCAGCAGCGTACTGCAGGTGCTACCGAACACCGGGGAGCTGTTTTTT. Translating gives CASSVLQVLPNTGELFF.

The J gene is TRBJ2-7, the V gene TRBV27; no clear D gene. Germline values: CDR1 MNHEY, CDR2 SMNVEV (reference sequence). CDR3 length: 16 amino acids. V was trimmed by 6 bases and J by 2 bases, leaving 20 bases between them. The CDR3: CASSPFFAVMAYEQYF. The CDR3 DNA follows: TGTGCCAGCAGCCCCTTCTTCGCGGTTATGGCCTACGAGCAGTACTTC.

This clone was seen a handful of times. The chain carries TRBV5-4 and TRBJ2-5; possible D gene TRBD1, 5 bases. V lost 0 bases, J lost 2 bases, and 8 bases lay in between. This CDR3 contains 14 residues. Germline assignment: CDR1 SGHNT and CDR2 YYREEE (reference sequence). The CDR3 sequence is CASSLDRRQETQYF. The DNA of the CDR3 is TGTGCCAGCAGCTTGGACAGGCGACAAGAGACCCAGTACTTC.

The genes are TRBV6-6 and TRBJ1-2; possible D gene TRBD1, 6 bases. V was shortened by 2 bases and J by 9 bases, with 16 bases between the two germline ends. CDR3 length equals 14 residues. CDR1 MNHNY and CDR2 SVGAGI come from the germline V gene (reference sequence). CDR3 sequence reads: CASSYRDTLSSYTF. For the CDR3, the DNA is TGTGCCAGCAGTTACCGGGACACCTTGAGCAGCTACACCTTC.

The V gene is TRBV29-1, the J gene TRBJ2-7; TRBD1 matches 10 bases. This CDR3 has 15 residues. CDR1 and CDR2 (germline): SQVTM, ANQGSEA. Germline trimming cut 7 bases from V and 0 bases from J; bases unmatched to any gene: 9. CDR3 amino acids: CSAHGTGESSYEQYF. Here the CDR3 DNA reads TGCAGCGCTCACGGGACAGGGGAGTCCTCCTACGAGCAGTACTTC.

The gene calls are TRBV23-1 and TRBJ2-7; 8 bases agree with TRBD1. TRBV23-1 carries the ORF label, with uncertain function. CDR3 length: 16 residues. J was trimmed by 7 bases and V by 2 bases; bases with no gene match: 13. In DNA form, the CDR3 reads TGCGCCAGCAGTCAACCGCTGGGCCAGGGGGCGGGAGAGCAGTACTTC. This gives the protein CASSQPLGQGAGEQYF.